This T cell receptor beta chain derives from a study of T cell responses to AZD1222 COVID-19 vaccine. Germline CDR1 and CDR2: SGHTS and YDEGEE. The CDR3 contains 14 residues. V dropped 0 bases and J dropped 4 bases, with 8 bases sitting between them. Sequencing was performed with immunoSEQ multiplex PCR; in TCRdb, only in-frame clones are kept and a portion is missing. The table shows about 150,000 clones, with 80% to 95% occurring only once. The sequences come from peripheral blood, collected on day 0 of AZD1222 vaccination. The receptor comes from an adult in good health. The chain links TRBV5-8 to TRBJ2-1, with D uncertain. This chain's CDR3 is CASSLVRSYNEQFF. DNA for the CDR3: TGTGCCAGCAGCTTGGTGCGGAGTTACAATGAGCAGTTCTTC.